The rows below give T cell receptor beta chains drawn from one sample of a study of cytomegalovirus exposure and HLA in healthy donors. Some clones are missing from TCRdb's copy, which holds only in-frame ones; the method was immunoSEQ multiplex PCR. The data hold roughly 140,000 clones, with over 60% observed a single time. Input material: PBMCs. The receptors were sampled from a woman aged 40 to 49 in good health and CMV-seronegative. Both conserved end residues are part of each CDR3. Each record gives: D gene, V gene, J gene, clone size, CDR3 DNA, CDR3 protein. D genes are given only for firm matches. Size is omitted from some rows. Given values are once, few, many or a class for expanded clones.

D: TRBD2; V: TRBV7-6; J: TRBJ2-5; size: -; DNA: TGTGCCAGCAGCCCGGGGGGTCGCGGGGGCCAAGAGACCCAGTACTTC; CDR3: CASSPGGRGGQETQYF
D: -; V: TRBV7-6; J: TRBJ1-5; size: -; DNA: TGTGCCAGCAGCTTAAAAGGGCGGGGTCAGCCCCAGCATTTT; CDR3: CASSLKGRGQPQHF
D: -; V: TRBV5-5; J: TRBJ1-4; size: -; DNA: TGTGCCAGCAGCTTGGAATCGGACACGCCTGTTGGGCTGTTTTTT; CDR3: CASSLESDTPVGLFF
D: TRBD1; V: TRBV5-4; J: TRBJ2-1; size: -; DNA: TGTGCCAGCAGCCCGGTCAGGGGGTCCTACAATGAGCAGTTCTTC; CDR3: CASSPVRGSYNEQFF
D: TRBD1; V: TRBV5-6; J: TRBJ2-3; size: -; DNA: TGTGCCAGCAGCTCTAGGACAGGAGGCACAGATACGCAGTATTTT; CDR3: CASSSRTGGTDTQYF
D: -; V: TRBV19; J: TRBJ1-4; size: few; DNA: TGTGCCAGTAGTGTGACAGCTGCAACTAATGAAAAACTGTTTTTT; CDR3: CASSVTAATNEKLFF
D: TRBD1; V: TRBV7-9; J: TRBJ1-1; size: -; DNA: TGTGCCAGCAGCTACAGACGACAGGGTACGGCTTTCTTT; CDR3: CASSYRRQGTAFF
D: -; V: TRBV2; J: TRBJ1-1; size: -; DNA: TGTGCCAGCCAACAGTACACTGAAGCTTTCTTT; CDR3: CASQQYTEAFF
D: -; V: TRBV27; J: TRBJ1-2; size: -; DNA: TGTGCCAGCAGTTTAAGAGGGAGGTATGGCTACACCTTC; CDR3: CASSLRGRYGYTF
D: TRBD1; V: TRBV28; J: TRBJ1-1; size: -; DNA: TGTGCCAGCATCGCAGGGGGTAACACTGAAGCTTTCTTT; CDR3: CASIAGGNTEAFF
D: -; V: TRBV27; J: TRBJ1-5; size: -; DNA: TGTGCCAGCAGTAGGATACGGGATCTCTCCGGTAATCAGCCCCAGCATTTT; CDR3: CASSRIRDLSGNQPQHF
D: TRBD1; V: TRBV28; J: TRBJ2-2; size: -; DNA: TGTGCCAGCAGTTTCTCCAGGGGGTATACCGGGGAGCTGTTTTTT; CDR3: CASSFSRGYTGELFF
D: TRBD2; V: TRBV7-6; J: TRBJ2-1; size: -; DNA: TGTGCCAGCAGCTTAGTTGTCGGGGAGGGCTCAAGTGAGCAGTTCTTC; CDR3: CASSLVVGEGSSEQFF
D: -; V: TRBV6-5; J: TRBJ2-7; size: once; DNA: TGTGCCAGCAGTTACCGGTCCGCTTACGAGCAGTACTTC; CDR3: CASSYRSAYEQYF
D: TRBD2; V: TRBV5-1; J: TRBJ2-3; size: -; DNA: TGCGCCAGCAGCTTGGGACTAGCGGGGGTGGTCACAGATACGCAGTATTTT; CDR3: CASSLGLAGVVTDTQYF
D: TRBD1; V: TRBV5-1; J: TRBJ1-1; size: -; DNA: TGCGCCAGCAGCCCGTACAGGGGTGGGAACACTGAAGCTTTCTTT; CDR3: CASSPYRGGNTEAFF
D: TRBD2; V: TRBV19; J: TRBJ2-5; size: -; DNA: TGTGCCAGTAGTGATTGGACCGGGACTAGCGGGGAAGAGACCCAGTACTTC; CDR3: CASSDWTGTSGEETQYF
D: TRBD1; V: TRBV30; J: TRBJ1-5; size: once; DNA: TGTGCCTGGAGTCGGGGACAGGCGTTCAATCAGCCCCAGCATTTT; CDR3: CAWSRGQAFNQPQHF
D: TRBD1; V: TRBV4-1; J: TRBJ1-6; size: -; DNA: TGCGCCAGCAGCCAAGATAGGGGGACAGTTTGGGTCTCCTATAATTCACCCCTCCACTTT; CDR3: CASSQDRGTVWVSYNSPLHF
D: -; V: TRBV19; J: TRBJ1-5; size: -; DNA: TGTGCCAGTAGTACCCCCTTCGGAGGGTCAACGGATCAGCCCCAGCATTTT; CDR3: CASSTPFGGSTDQPQHF
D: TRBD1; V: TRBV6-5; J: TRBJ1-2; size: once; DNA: TGTGCCAGCAGTCCCCGGACAGGGAACGGCTACACCTTC; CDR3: CASSPRTGNGYTF
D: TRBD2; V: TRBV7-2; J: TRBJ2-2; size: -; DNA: TGTGCCAGCAGCTTGGGACTAGCGGGTTACACCGGGGAGCTGTTTTTT; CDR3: CASSLGLAGYTGELFF
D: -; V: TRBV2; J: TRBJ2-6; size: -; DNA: TGTGCCAGCAGTGAAGCGCTTGGCAGGACTGGCTCTGGGGCCAACGTCCTGACTTTC; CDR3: CASSEALGRTGSGANVLTF
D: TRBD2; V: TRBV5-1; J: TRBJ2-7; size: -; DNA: TGCGCCAGCAGCGGAGGACTAGCGGGCACCTCACCTACCTACGAGCAGTACTTC; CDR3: CASSGGLAGTSPTYEQYF
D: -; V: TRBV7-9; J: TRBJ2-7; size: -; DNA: TGTGCCAGCAGCTGGGACAACTACGAGCAGTACTTC; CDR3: CASSWDNYEQYF
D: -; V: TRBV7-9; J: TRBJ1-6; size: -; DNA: TGTGCCAGCAGCGCTCAGGGGACCTATAATTCACCCCTCCACTTT; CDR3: CASSAQGTYNSPLHF
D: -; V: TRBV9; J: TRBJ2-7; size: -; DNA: TGTGCCAGCAGCGTAGGCGGGACGGGCTCCTACGAGCAGTACTTC; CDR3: CASSVGGTGSYEQYF
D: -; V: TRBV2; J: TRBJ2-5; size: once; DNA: TGTGCCAGCAGTGAAGCTAAAGGGGGGGACGCCGAGACCCAGTACTTC; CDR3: CASSEAKGGDAETQYF
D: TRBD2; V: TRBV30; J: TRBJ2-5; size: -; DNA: TGTGCCTGGAGTGTACGCTCAGCGGGACGAGAGACCCAGTACTTC; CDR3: CAWSVRSAGRETQYF
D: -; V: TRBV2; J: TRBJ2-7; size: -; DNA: TGTGCCAGCATCCGGGACGGGGGATCCTACGAGCAGTACTTC; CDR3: CASIRDGGSYEQYF
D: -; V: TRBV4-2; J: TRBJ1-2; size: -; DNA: TGTGCCAGCAGCCAAGATGTGGGGCAGGGCGGCTATGGCTACACCTTC; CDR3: CASSQDVGQGGYGYTF
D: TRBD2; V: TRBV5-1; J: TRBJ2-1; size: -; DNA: TGCGCCAGCAGCGCGAGCGGGGGTACCTACAATGAGCAGTTCTTC; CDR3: CASSASGGTYNEQFF
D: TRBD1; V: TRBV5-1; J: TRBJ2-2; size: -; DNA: TGCGCCAGCAGCTCTAGGACAGGATACACCGGGGAGCTGTTTTTT; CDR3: CASSSRTGYTGELFF
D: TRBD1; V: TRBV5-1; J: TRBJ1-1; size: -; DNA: TGCGCCAGCAGCCAGGGGACAGGGAACACTGAAGCTTTCTTT; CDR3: CASSQGTGNTEAFF
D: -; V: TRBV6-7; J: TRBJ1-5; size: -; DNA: TGTGCCAGCAGTTACCCGCGGGGCCAAACGGTGTATTTT; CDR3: CASSYPRGQTVYF
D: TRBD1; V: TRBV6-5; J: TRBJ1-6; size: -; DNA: TGTGCCAGCAGTTATCGGGCAGGGGGAGGTAATTCACCCCTCCACTTT; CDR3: CASSYRAGGGNSPLHF
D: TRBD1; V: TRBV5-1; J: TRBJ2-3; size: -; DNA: TGCGCCAGCAGCCCCATGACAGGGCGCCCAGATACGCAGTATTTT; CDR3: CASSPMTGRPDTQYF
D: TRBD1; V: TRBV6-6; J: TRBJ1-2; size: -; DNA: TGTGCCAGCAACGGACAGGGGGCGAACTATGGCTACACCTTC; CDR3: CASNGQGANYGYTF
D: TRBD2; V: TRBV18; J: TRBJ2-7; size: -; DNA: TGTGCCAGCTCACCCCCGGGACTAGCGGCGCACGAGCAGTACTTC; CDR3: CASSPPGLAAHEQYF
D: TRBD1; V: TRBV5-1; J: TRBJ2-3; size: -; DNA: TGCGCCAGCAGCTCGCGGACAGGCAGCACAGATACGCAGTATTTT; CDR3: CASSSRTGSTDTQYF
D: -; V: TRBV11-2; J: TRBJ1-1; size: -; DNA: TGTGCCAGCAGCTCTCCTATGAACACTGAAGCTTTCTTT; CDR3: CASSSPMNTEAFF
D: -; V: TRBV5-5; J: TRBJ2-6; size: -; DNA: TGTGCCAGCAGCTTTTTGTCAGTGGCATCCGGGGCCAACGTCCTGACTTTC; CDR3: CASSFLSVASGANVLTF
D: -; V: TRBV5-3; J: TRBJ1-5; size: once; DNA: TGTGCCAGAAGCTTTCAAGGACAAAATAGCAATCAGCCCCAGCATTTT; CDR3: CARSFQGQNSNQPQHF
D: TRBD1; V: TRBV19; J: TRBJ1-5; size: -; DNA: TGTGCCAGTAGTATCGGTGGGGACAGGGACGCCTATCAGCCCCAGCATTTT; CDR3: CASSIGGDRDAYQPQHF
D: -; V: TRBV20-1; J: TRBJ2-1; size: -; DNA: TGCAGTGCTAGAGATCGAACAGGGTTGGTCTTC; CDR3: CSARDRTGLVF
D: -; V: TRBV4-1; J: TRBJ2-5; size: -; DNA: TGCGCCAGCAGCCCTTTGGGACTCCCCTCCCAAGAGACCCAGTACTTC; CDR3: CASSPLGLPSQETQYF
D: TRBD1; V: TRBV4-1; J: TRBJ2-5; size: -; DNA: TGCGCCAGCAGCTTTGACAGGGAAGAGACCCAGTACTTC; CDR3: CASSFDREETQYF
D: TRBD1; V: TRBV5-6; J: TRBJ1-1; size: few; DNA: TGTGCCAGCAGCTTCCAGGGGGCGGCTTTCTTT; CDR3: CASSFQGAAFF
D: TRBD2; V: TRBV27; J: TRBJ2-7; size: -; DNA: TGTGCCAGCAGTTTATCTCGAGGCGGGAGGGCCGGCTCCTACGAGCAGTACTTC; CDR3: CASSLSRGGRAGSYEQYF